Listed below are T cell receptor beta chains from one sample, sequenced in a study of blood T cell repertoires in COVID-19. Produced via immunoSEQ multiplex PCR; TCRdb's table is partial and in-frame only. The sample has 70,000 to 80,000 clones, roughly 87% seen once; the top ten hold roughly 7%. The sequencing sample was made of peripheral blood. The receptors were gathered from a woman aged 45-65 years with acute or convalescent COVID-19. Both conserved end residues are part of each CDR3. Fields, in order: CDR3 length, clone size, J gene, D gene, V gene, CDR3 protein, CDR3 DNA. D genes are given only for firm matches. Clone size is given for some rows only: seen once, a few or many times, or a class if the clone is expanded.

CDR3 length: 14; clone size: .; J gene: TRBJ1-1; D gene: .; V gene: TRBV19; CDR3 protein: CASSRGSRNTEAFF; CDR3 DNA: TGTGCCAGTAGTAGAGGGTCGAGGAACACTGAAGCTTTCTTT
CDR3 length: 14; clone size: .; J gene: TRBJ2-5; D gene: .; V gene: TRBV3-1/TRBV3-2; CDR3 protein: CASSRPRTRETQYF; CDR3 DNA: TGTGCCAGCAGCCGCCCCCGGACTCGTGAGACCCAGTACTTC
CDR3 length: 13; clone size: .; J gene: TRBJ2-3; D gene: .; V gene: TRBV3-1/TRBV3-2; CDR3 protein: CASSPTGTDTQYF; CDR3 DNA: TGTGCCAGCAGCCCTACGGGTACAGATACGCAGTATTTT
CDR3 length: 15; clone size: .; J gene: TRBJ1-5; D gene: .; V gene: TRBV10-2; CDR3 protein: CASSEPGSGYQPQHF; CDR3 DNA: TGCGCCAGCAGTGAGCCCGGTTCAGGCTATCAGCCCCAGCATTTT
CDR3 length: 12; clone size: .; J gene: TRBJ1-1; D gene: .; V gene: TRBV6-5; CDR3 protein: CASTRSNTEAFF; CDR3 DNA: TGTGCCAGCACACGGTCGAACACTGAAGCTTTCTTT
CDR3 length: 14; clone size: few; J gene: TRBJ2-7; D gene: TRBD1; V gene: TRBV19; CDR3 protein: CASSLRTGAYEQYF; CDR3 DNA: TGTGCCAGTAGTTTAAGGACAGGAGCCTACGAGCAGTACTTC
CDR3 length: 15; clone size: .; J gene: TRBJ1-2; D gene: TRBD1; V gene: TRBV2; CDR3 protein: CASSGGTGLWYGYTF; CDR3 DNA: TGTGCCAGCAGTGGTGGGACAGGGCTTTGGTATGGCTACACCTTC
CDR3 length: 16; clone size: .; J gene: TRBJ1-1; D gene: .; V gene: TRBV6-1; CDR3 protein: CASSEKGNRENTEAFF; CDR3 DNA: TGTGCCAGCAGTGAAAAAGGAAACAGGGAAAACACTGAAGCTTTCTTT
CDR3 length: 13; clone size: .; J gene: TRBJ1-2; D gene: TRBD1; V gene: TRBV6-5; CDR3 protein: CASRVDRGYGYTF; CDR3 DNA: TGTGCCAGCAGGGTTGACAGGGGCTATGGCTACACCTTC
CDR3 length: 14; clone size: .; J gene: TRBJ2-3; D gene: .; V gene: TRBV7-2; CDR3 protein: CASSPNPAGNTQYF; CDR3 DNA: TGTGCCAGCAGCCCGAACCCCGCGGGGAATACGCAGTATTTT
CDR3 length: 13; clone size: .; J gene: TRBJ1-2; D gene: TRBD1; V gene: TRBV5-5; CDR3 protein: CASAEQGARGYTF; CDR3 DNA: TGTGCCAGCGCCGAACAGGGGGCTCGCGGCTACACCTTC
CDR3 length: 17; clone size: once; J gene: TRBJ2-7; D gene: .; V gene: TRBV11-2; CDR3 protein: CASSLVRGPGPSYEQYF; CDR3 DNA: TGTGCCAGCAGCTTAGTCAGGGGACCAGGACCCTCCTACGAGCAGTACTTC
CDR3 length: 17; clone size: .; J gene: TRBJ1-2; D gene: TRBD1; V gene: TRBV4-1; CDR3 protein: CASSQGFGDRAFGGYTF; CDR3 DNA: TGCGCCAGCAGCCAAGGGTTTGGGGACAGAGCATTCGGTGGCTACACCTTC
CDR3 length: 15; clone size: .; J gene: TRBJ2-1; D gene: TRBD1; V gene: TRBV20-1; CDR3 protein: CSASPGQGLPNEQFF; CDR3 DNA: TGCAGTGCTAGTCCGGGACAGGGGCTACCGAATGAGCAGTTCTTC
CDR3 length: 16; clone size: once; J gene: TRBJ2-1; D gene: TRBD1; V gene: TRBV27; CDR3 protein: CASSRRDRNIHNEQFF; CDR3 DNA: TGTGCCAGCAGTCGCCGGGACAGGAATATCCACAATGAGCAGTTCTTC
CDR3 length: 15; clone size: .; J gene: TRBJ1-5; D gene: TRBD1; V gene: TRBV27; CDR3 protein: CASSFTGGRGQPQHF; CDR3 DNA: TGTGCCAGCAGTTTCACAGGGGGCAGGGGTCAGCCCCAGCATTTT
CDR3 length: 12; clone size: .; J gene: TRBJ1-2; D gene: .; V gene: TRBV5-4; CDR3 protein: CASSPDSYGYTF; CDR3 DNA: TGTGCCAGCAGCCCGGACAGCTATGGCTACACCTTC
CDR3 length: 15; clone size: .; J gene: TRBJ1-5; D gene: .; V gene: TRBV4-1; CDR3 protein: CASSPSGLNNQPQHF; CDR3 DNA: TGCGCCAGCAGCCCCTCGGGACTGAACAATCAGCCCCAGCATTTT
CDR3 length: 15; clone size: .; J gene: TRBJ1-6; D gene: .; V gene: TRBV7-9; CDR3 protein: CASSLGGRGNSPLHF; CDR3 DNA: TGTGCCAGCAGCTTAGGAGGACGGGGTAATTCACCCCTCCACTTT
CDR3 length: 16; clone size: .; J gene: TRBJ2-5; D gene: TRBD2; V gene: TRBV9; CDR3 protein: CASSTTAGGGQETQYF; CDR3 DNA: TGTGCCAGCAGCACAACAGCGGGGGGCGGGCAAGAGACCCAGTACTTC
CDR3 length: 14; clone size: .; J gene: TRBJ1-2; D gene: TRBD1; V gene: TRBV5-1; CDR3 protein: CASSSYQGAAGYTF; CDR3 DNA: TGCGCCAGCAGCTCCTATCAGGGGGCGGCGGGCTACACCTTC
CDR3 length: 15; clone size: .; J gene: TRBJ2-7; D gene: .; V gene: TRBV7-2; CDR3 protein: CASSTGPRDVYEQYF; CDR3 DNA: TGTGCCAGCAGCACAGGTCCGCGGGACGTTTACGAGCAGTACTTC
CDR3 length: 14; clone size: .; J gene: TRBJ1-5; D gene: .; V gene: TRBV5-1; CDR3 protein: CARRNGDSNQPQHF; CDR3 DNA: TGCGCCAGACGCAACGGGGATAGCAATCAGCCCCAGCATTTT
CDR3 length: 13; clone size: .; J gene: TRBJ2-7; D gene: .; V gene: TRBV18; CDR3 protein: CASSPRLANEQYF; CDR3 DNA: TGTGCCAGCTCACCACGGCTAGCTAACGAGCAGTACTTC
CDR3 length: 17; clone size: .; J gene: TRBJ1-1; D gene: TRBD1; V gene: TRBV19; CDR3 protein: CASSTPPGTGTNTEAFF; CDR3 DNA: TGTGCCAGTAGCACACCCCCCGGGACAGGGACGAACACTGAAGCTTTCTTT
CDR3 length: 14; clone size: .; J gene: TRBJ2-3; D gene: TRBD2; V gene: TRBV28; CDR3 protein: CAILTSGRTDTQYF; CDR3 DNA: TGTGCCATCTTGACTAGCGGACGCACAGATACGCAGTATTTT
CDR3 length: 15; clone size: .; J gene: TRBJ2-7; D gene: .; V gene: TRBV7-7; CDR3 protein: CASSYRQGPSYEQYF; CDR3 DNA: TGTGCTAGCAGCTACCGTCAGGGGCCCTCCTACGAGCAGTACTTC
CDR3 length: 13; clone size: few; J gene: TRBJ1-3; D gene: .; V gene: TRBV12-3/TRBV12-4; CDR3 protein: CASSSIPGDTIYF; CDR3 DNA: TGTGCCAGCAGTTCGATCCCCGGGGACACCATATATTTT
CDR3 length: 14; clone size: .; J gene: TRBJ1-1; D gene: .; V gene: TRBV11-1; CDR3 protein: CASSSSDSDTEAFF; CDR3 DNA: TGTGCCAGCAGCTCGTCGGACAGTGACACTGAAGCTTTCTTT
CDR3 length: 12; clone size: .; J gene: TRBJ2-3; D gene: .; V gene: TRBV9; CDR3 protein: CASSPVSDTQYF; CDR3 DNA: TGTGCCAGCAGCCCCGTTTCCGATACGCAGTATTTT
CDR3 length: 13; clone size: .; J gene: TRBJ1-6; D gene: .; V gene: TRBV12-3/TRBV12-4; CDR3 protein: CASSLGFDSPLHF; CDR3 DNA: TGTGCCAGCAGTTTGGGCTTTGATTCACCCCTCCACTTT
CDR3 length: 20; clone size: .; J gene: TRBJ1-5; D gene: TRBD1; V gene: TRBV27; CDR3 protein: CASTWNWWDRGRPSNQPQHF; CDR3 DNA: TGTGCCAGCACCTGGAATTGGTGGGACAGGGGCCGCCCAAGCAATCAGCCCCAGCATTTT
CDR3 length: 14; clone size: .; J gene: TRBJ1-4; D gene: TRBD1; V gene: TRBV7-9; CDR3 protein: CASSLDRGVEKLFF; CDR3 DNA: TGTGCCAGCAGCTTGGACAGGGGGGTTGAAAAACTGTTTTTT
CDR3 length: 14; clone size: .; J gene: TRBJ1-2; D gene: .; V gene: TRBV7-9; CDR3 protein: CASSLLRQTYGYTF; CDR3 DNA: TGTGCCAGCAGCTTACTGCGACAGACCTATGGCTACACCTTC
CDR3 length: 16; clone size: once; J gene: TRBJ2-3; D gene: TRBD2; V gene: TRBV7-3; CDR3 protein: CASSPSGAPGTDTQYF; CDR3 DNA: TGTGCCAGCAGCCCTAGCGGGGCGCCGGGCACAGATACGCAGTATTTT
CDR3 length: 15; clone size: .; J gene: TRBJ2-1; D gene: TRBD1; V gene: TRBV28; CDR3 protein: CASSGSPGQYNEQFF; CDR3 DNA: TGTGCCAGCAGTGGATCCCCGGGACAGTACAATGAGCAGTTCTTC
CDR3 length: 13; clone size: .; J gene: TRBJ1-6; D gene: .; V gene: TRBV30; CDR3 protein: CAWKDSLNSPLHF; CDR3 DNA: TGTGCCTGGAAGGACAGTCTGAATTCACCCCTCCACTTT
CDR3 length: 15; clone size: .; J gene: TRBJ2-5; D gene: .; V gene: TRBV9; CDR3 protein: CASSVDAGFGATQYF; CDR3 DNA: TGTGCCAGCAGCGTAGATGCGGGCTTCGGCGCGACCCAGTACTTC
CDR3 length: 14; clone size: .; J gene: TRBJ2-2; D gene: TRBD1; V gene: TRBV2; CDR3 protein: CASRIGTVGGELFF; CDR3 DNA: TGTGCCAGCAGAATCGGGACAGTCGGCGGGGAGCTGTTTTTT
CDR3 length: 13; clone size: .; J gene: TRBJ1-2; D gene: .; V gene: TRBV3-1/TRBV3-2; CDR3 protein: CASSLRSGYGYTF; CDR3 DNA: TGTGCCAGCAGCCTTAGGTCAGGCTATGGCTACACCTTC
CDR3 length: 14; clone size: .; J gene: TRBJ1-6; D gene: .; V gene: TRBV19; CDR3 protein: CASSLQGYNSPLHF; CDR3 DNA: TGTGCCAGTAGTTTACAGGGATATAATTCACCCCTCCACTTT